This TCR beta chain is from a study of blood T cell repertoires in COVID-19. In the study overall: Spain, Italy and the United States supplied samples that represented acute and convalescent COVID-19. Sources were T cells, B-cell-depleted T cells, or PBMCs; the material itself was cDNA or gDNA.

Looked up from germline, CDR1 is SGHVS and CDR2 is FQNEAQ. Trimming left V 2 bases short and J 4 bases short, with 11 bases between. This CDR3 is built from 15 residues. The assay was immunoSEQ multiplex PCR, and TCRdb's table has in-frame clones only and misses some. Of about 59,000 clones listed, 65% to 80% are singletons. Source material: peripheral blood. The rearrangement links TRBV7-8 to TRBJ1-4, with unresolved D. This clonotype was obtained from a woman in her seventies with acute or convalescent COVID-19. The CDR3 region is CASSLFRRGNEKLFF. Here the CDR3 DNA reads TGTGCCAGCAGCTTATTTCGTCGGGGTAATGAAAAACTGTTTTTT.